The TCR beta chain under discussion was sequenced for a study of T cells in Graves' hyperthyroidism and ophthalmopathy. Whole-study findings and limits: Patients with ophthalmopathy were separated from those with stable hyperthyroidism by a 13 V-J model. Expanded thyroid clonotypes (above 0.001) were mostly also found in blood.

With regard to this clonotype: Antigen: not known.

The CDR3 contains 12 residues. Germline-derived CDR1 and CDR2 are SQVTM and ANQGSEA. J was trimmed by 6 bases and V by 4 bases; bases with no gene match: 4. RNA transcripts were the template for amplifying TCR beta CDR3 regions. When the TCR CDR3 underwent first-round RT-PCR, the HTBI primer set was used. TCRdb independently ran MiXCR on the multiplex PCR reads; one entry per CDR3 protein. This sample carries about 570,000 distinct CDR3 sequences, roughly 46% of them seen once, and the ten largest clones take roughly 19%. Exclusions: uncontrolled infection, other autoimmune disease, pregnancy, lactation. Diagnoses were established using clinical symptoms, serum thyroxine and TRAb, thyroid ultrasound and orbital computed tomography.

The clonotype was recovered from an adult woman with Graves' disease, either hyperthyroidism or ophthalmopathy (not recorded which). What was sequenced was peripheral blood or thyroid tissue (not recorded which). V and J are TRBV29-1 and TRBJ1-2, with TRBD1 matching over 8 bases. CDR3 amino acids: CSVVDRADGYTF. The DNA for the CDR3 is TGCAGCGTTGTGGACAGGGCAGATGGCTACACCTTC. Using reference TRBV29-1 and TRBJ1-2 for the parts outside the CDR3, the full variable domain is SAVISQKPSRDICQRGTSLTIQCQVDSQVTMMFWYRQQPGQSLTLIATANQGSEATYESGFVIDKFPISRPNLTFSTLTVSNMSPEDSSIYLCSVVDRADGYTFGSGTRLTVV.